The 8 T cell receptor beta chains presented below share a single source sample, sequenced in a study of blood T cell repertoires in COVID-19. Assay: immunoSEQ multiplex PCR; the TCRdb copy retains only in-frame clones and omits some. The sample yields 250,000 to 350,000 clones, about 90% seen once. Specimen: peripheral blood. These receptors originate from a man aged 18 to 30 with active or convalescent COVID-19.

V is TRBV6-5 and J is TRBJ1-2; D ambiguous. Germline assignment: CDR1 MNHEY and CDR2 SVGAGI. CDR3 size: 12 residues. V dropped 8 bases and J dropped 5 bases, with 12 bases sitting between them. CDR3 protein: CASLVVSYGYTF. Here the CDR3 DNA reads TGTGCCAGCTTAGTGGTTTCTTATGGCTACACCTTC.

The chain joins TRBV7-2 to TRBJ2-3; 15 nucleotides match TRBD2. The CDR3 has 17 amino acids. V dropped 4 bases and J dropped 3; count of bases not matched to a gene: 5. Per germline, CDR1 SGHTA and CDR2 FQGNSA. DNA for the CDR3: TGTGCCAGCAGCTCCGGACTAGCGGGAGGGCTTACAGATACGCAGTATTTT. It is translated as CASSSGLAGGLTDTQYF.

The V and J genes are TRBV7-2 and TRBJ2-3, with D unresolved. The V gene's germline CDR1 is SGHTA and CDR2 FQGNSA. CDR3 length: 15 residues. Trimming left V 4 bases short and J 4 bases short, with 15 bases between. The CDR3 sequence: CASSSGWPGPDTQYF. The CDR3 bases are TGTGCCAGCAGCTCCGGATGGCCAGGTCCAGATACGCAGTATTTT.

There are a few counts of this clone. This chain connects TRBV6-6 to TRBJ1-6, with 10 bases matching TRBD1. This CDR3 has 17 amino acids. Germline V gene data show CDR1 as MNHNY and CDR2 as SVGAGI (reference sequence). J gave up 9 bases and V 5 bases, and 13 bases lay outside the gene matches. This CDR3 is CASSQFNPRTGGSPLHF. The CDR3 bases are TGTGCCAGCAGTCAATTCAATCCGCGGACAGGGGGTTCACCCCTCCACTTT.

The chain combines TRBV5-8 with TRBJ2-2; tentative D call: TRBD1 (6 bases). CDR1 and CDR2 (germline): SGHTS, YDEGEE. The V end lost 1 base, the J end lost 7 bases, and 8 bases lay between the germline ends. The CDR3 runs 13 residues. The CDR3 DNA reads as TGTGCCAGCAGCTTGTGGACAGACGGGGAGCTGTTTTTT. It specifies CASSLWTDGELFF. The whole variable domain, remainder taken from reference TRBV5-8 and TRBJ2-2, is EAGVTQSPTHLIKTRGQQATLRCSPISGHTSVYWYQQALGLGLQFLLWYDEGEERNRGNFPPRFSGRQFPNYSSELNVNALELEDSALYLCASSLWTDGELFFGEGSRLTVL.

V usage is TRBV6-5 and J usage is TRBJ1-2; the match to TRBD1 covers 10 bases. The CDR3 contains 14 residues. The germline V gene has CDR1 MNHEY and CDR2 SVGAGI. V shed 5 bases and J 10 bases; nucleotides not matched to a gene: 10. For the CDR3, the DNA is TGTGCCAGCAGTCCAGTGAAGGGACAGGGGCCCTACACCTTC. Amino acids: CASSPVKGQGPYTF.

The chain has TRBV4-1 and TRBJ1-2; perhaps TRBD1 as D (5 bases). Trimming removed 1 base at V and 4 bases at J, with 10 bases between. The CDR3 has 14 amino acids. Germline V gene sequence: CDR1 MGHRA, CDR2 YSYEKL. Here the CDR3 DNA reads TGCGCCAGCAGCCAAGTCGACAGTACCTATGGCTACACCTTC. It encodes CASSQVDSTYGYTF.

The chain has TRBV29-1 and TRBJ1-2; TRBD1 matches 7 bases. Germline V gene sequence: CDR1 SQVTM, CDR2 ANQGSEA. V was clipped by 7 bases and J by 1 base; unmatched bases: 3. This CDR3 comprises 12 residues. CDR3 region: CSATGNNYGYTF. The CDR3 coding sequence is TGCAGCGCGACAGGGAATAACTATGGCTACACCTTC.